Presented here are 32 T cell receptor beta chains from one specimen sequenced in a study of blood T cell repertoires in COVID-19. TCRdb's table, derived via immunoSEQ multiplex PCR, lists solely in-frame clones and lacks some. The sample has 240,000 or so clones; roughly 80% are singletons. The sample comprised peripheral blood. The receptors derive from a woman aged 80 or over with acute or convalescent COVID-19.

The chain has TRBV28 and TRBJ1-1; TRBD1 might be the D (6 bases). Germline V gene data show CDR1 as MDHEN and CDR2 as SYDVKM. V gave up 4 bases and J gave up 6 bases, with 21 bases separating them. The CDR3 runs 16 residues. CDR3 sequence: CASSSPGGPMGAEAFF. The DNA of the CDR3 is TGTGCCAGCAGTTCCCCCGGGGGGCCCATGGGCGCTGAAGCTTTCTTT. Based on the CDR3 plus reference TRBV28 and TRBJ1-1, the full variable domain is DVKVTQSSRYLVKRTGEKVFLECVQDMDHENMFWYRQDPGLGLRLIYFSYDVKMKEKGDIPEGYSVSREKKERFSLILESASTNQTSMYLCASSSPGGPMGAEAFFGQGTRLTVV.

CDR3 sequence (DNA): TGTGCCAGCTCACCTGAGCGATTCTATAGCAATCAGCCCCAGCATTTT. This translates into CASSPERFYSNQPQHF. The rearrangement links TRBV18 to TRBJ1-5; D not certain. The CDR3 has 16 amino acids. Germline V gene data show CDR1 as KGHSH and CDR2 as LQKENI. The ends were cut back, 3 bases at V and 0 bases at J, with 12 bases in the middle.

The chain uses TRBV5-6 and TRBJ2-5; no reliable D call. This CDR3 spans 13 amino acids. The V end was cut by 4 bases, the J end by 3 bases, with 10 bases between. The germline gives CDR1 SGHDT, CDR2 YYEEEE. In DNA form, the CDR3 reads TGTGCCAGCAGCCCCCCCCGGGAAGAGACCCAGTACTTC. Translation gives CASSPPREETQYF. The variable domain in full, with the rest retrieved from reference TRBV5-6 and TRBJ2-5, is DAGVTQSPTHLIKTRGQQVTLRCSPKSGHDTVSWYQQALGQGPQFIFQYYEEEERQRGNFPDRFSGHQFPNYSSELNVNALLLGDSALYLCASSPPREETQYFGPGTRLLVL.

This clone was recorded a few times. The chain recombines TRBV3-1 (or the pseudogene TRBV3-2) with TRBJ1-1, with D maybe TRBD1 (6 bases). The germline CDR1 and CDR2 sequences are LGHDT and YNNKEL (reference sequence). V lost 6 bases and J 1 base, leaving 9 bases between the germline ends. This CDR3 has 13 amino acids. The CDR3 nucleotides are TGTGCCAGCAGTTCGACAGGGAACACTGAAGCTTTCTTT. Its protein product is CASSSTGNTEAFF.

This clone was seen only once. V gene TRBV2 combines with J gene TRBJ1-2; no reliable D call. This CDR3 has 13 amino acids. The germline V gene has CDR1 SNHLY and CDR2 FYNNEI. V dropped 7 bases and J dropped 0 bases, with 9 bases sitting between them. CDR3: CASKRPTNYGYTF. For the CDR3, the DNA is TGTGCCAGCAAGCGCCCGACTAACTATGGCTACACCTTC.

The rearrangement uses TRBV5-1 and TRBJ2-1; 7 bases are shared with TRBD1. V lost 2 bases to trimming and J lost 10 bases; unmatched junction nucleotides: 12. CDR1 and CDR2 from the germline V gene are SGHRS and YFSETQ. There are 15 residues in the CDR3. The CDR3 DNA sequence: TGCGCCAGCAGCTTACAGGGGCCAACCTGGACGGAGCAGTTCTTC. Its translation: CASSLQGPTWTEQFF.

This chain joins TRBV30 and TRBJ2-2; D gene unclear. CDR3 length equals 15 residues. The ends were cut back, 1 base at V and 1 base at J, with 10 bases in the middle. CDR1 is GTSNPN and CDR2 is SVGIG in the germline V gene (reference sequence). CDR3 sequence: CAWSDETKNTGELFF. The CDR3 DNA reads TGTGCCTGGAGTGATGAGACAAAGAACACCGGGGAGCTGTTTTTT.

The gene calls are TRBV6-1 and TRBJ2-3, with D tentatively TRBD2 (6 bases). With 0 bases removed from V and 2 bases from J, the gap between germline ends came to 18 bases. The germline gives CDR1 MNHNS, CDR2 SASEGT. The CDR3 contains 18 residues. As DNA, the CDR3 is TGTGCCAGCAGTGAAGCCGACCGGAGGGCAGGCCTCACAGATACGCAGTATTTT. Translation gives CASSEADRRAGLTDTQYF.

The chain recombines TRBV9 with TRBJ2-1, with TRBD2 as a possible D gene (6 bases). The CDR3 has 14 residues. CDR1 SGDLS and CDR2 YYNGEE come from the germline V gene. The V and J ends lost 4 bases and 10 bases respectively, with 18 bases between them. For the CDR3, the DNA is TGTGCCAGCAGCACAACCGGAGGTAGCGGCGAGCAGTTCTTC. This sequence encodes CASSTTGGSGEQFF.

This chain connects TRBV3-1 (or the pseudogene TRBV3-2) to TRBJ2-5; possibly TRBD2 for D (6 bases). The length of the CDR3 is 14 residues. Germline CDR1 and CDR2: LGHDT and YNNKEL (reference sequence). Trimming stripped 4 bases from V and 5 bases from J, with 14 bases between. CDR3 protein: CASSPRGGAETQYF. The CDR3 DNA reads TGTGCCAGCAGCCCCCGTGGAGGGGCGGAGACCCAGTACTTC.

The CDR3 reads CASSPPRENFSYEQYF. Written as DNA, the CDR3 is TGTGCCAGCAGCCCCCCCCGCGAGAACTTCTCCTACGAGCAGTACTTC. The genes are TRBV21-1 and TRBJ2-7; the D call of TRBD2 is as the table states it, not checked on the DNA. TRBV21-1 is a recognized pseudogene. The CDR3 loop spans 16 amino acids.

The chain has TRBV27 and TRBJ1-2; the match to TRBD1 covers 10 bases. J was trimmed by 8 bases and V by 6 bases; bases with no gene match: 9. Germline assignment: CDR1 MNHEY and CDR2 SMNVEV (reference sequence). The CDR3 covers 14 residues. The CDR3 protein is CASRGTGARGGYTF. For the CDR3, the DNA is TGTGCCAGCAGGGGGACAGGGGCCAGGGGAGGCTACACCTTC.

The genes are TRBV9 and TRBJ2-2, with 7 bases matching TRBD2. Germline V gives CDR1 SGDLS, CDR2 YYNGEE. This CDR3 has 16 amino acids. V lost 0 bases to trimming and J lost 2 bases; unmatched junction nucleotides: 4. The DNA of the CDR3 is TGTGCCAGCAGCGTAGTGGCGGGAGCCAACACCGGGGAGCTGTTTTTT. The encoded protein is CASSVVAGANTGELFF.

V is TRBV18 and J is TRBJ2-1; the match to TRBD1 covers 7 bases. Germline V gene sequence: CDR1 KGHSH, CDR2 LQKENI. After removal of 1 base from V and 6 bases from J, the junction contained 3 bases not matched to a gene. The CDR3 extends over 14 amino acids. The CDR3 spells CASSPQGASNEQFF. The CDR3, as DNA: TGTGCCAGCTCACCACAGGGGGCTTCCAATGAGCAGTTCTTC.

This chain joins TRBV18 and TRBJ2-2, with D hard to call. Per the germline V gene, CDR1 is KGHSH and CDR2 is LQKENI. The CDR3 has 14 amino acids. Trimming took off 5 bases at V and 7 bases at J, with 14 bases between the two ends. The CDR3 reads CASSEIQEVGELFF. The CDR3 DNA sequence: TGTGCCAGCTCAGAGATCCAAGAGGTCGGGGAGCTGTTTTTT.

The J gene is TRBJ2-5, the V gene TRBV5-1; D is undetermined. This CDR3 is built from 13 residues. V shed 2 bases and J shed 1 base, with 6 bases lying between them. Germline CDR1 is SGHRS and CDR2 is YFSETQ. CDR3 loop: CASSFFSQETQYF. The DNA for the CDR3 is TGCGCCAGCAGCTTTTTCAGCCAAGAGACCCAGTACTTC.

The chain is built from TRBV19 and TRBJ1-3; no clear D. The germline V gene encodes CDR1 LNHDA and CDR2 SQIVND (reference sequence). Trimming took off 3 bases at V and 2 bases at J, with 8 bases between the two ends. The CDR3 covers 14 residues. The CDR3 DNA follows: TGTGCCAGTAGTATTCCAAGAGCTGGAAACACCATATATTTT. Translated, it gives CASSIPRAGNTIYF.

The V gene is TRBV7-8, the J gene TRBJ1-5; 7 bases fit TRBD1. The V gene end was trimmed by 1 base and the J gene end by 0 bases; junction bases not matched to a gene: 6. The CDR3 is made up of 17 amino acids. Germline CDR1 and CDR2: SGHVS and FQNEAQ. CDR3 amino acids: CASSLGQGVYSNQPQHF. The DNA for the CDR3 is TGTGCCAGCAGCTTAGGTCAGGGGGTTTATAGCAATCAGCCCCAGCATTTT.

This clone was picked up a small number of times. The rearrangement links TRBV19 to TRBJ2-5; 9 positions agree with TRBD1. The germline V gene encodes CDR1 LNHDA and CDR2 SQIVND (reference sequence). This CDR3 spans 15 amino acids. V dropped 2 bases and J dropped 5; count of bases not matched to a gene: 6. CDR3 residues: CASSIYRGLGETQYF. The CDR3 DNA follows: TGTGCCAGTAGTATATACAGGGGGCTGGGGGAGACCCAGTACTTC.

The V and J genes are TRBV2 and TRBJ1-1; D may be TRBD1 (6 bases). Trimming removed 5 bases at V and 2 bases at J, with 9 bases between. Germline values: CDR1 SNHLY, CDR2 FYNNEI. The CDR3 contains 13 residues. The CDR3 protein is CASSLTGNTEAFF. CDR3 in DNA: TGTGCCAGCAGTCTGACAGGAAACACTGAAGCTTTCTTT.

The rearrangement uses TRBV21-1 and TRBJ2-1; the D segment call TRBD2 is taken from the table without a DNA check. TRBV21-1 is tagged as a pseudogene. This CDR3 contains 15 residues. The CDR3 region has the DNA TGTGCCAGCTGCCAGGTGAGCGGGGGGCACAATGAGCAGTTCTTC. Residues: CASCQVSGGHNEQFF.

Notes on this clone: Other DNA sequences in the sample encode the same CDR3. The rearrangement links TRBV18 to TRBJ1-1, with a weak D call TRBD1 (5 bases). Germline V gives CDR1 KGHSH, CDR2 LQKENI. Trimming shortened V by 2 bases and J by 5 bases, and 9 bases separated the two germline ends. The CDR3 loop spans 13 amino acids. Written as DNA, the CDR3 is TGTGCCAGCTCACCATCCCCAGGGACTGAAGCTTTCTTT. It yields the protein CASSPSPGTEAFF.

This chain uses TRBV6-6 with TRBJ1-1; D is undetermined. The V end was cut by 6 bases, the J end by 5 bases, with 10 bases between. The CDR3 covers 12 residues. Germline assignment: CDR1 MNHNY and CDR2 SVGAGI (reference sequence). For the CDR3, the DNA is TGTGCCAGCAGCGCGCGGATGACTGAAGCTTTCTTT. Translating it yields CASSARMTEAFF.

The rearrangement joins TRBV6-1 to TRBJ2-7; possibly TRBD1 for D (6 bases). V gave up 3 bases and J gave up 10 bases, with 16 bases separating them. The CDR3 length is 13 residues. Germline V gene lookup returns CDR1 MNHNS and CDR2 SASEGT. CDR3 sequence reads: CASSDGSGALQYF. For the CDR3, the DNA is TGTGCCAGCAGTGACGGCTCAGGGGCCTTACAGTACTTC.

As regards this clone: A junction end diverges from the germline sequence, so it may reflect a read error. The chain recombines TRBV7-7 with TRBJ1-4; D is uncertain. CDR3 length: 19 residues. Germline V lookup: CDR1 SSHAT, CDR2 FNYEAQ (reference sequence). CDR3 region: CASSFTQLGENATNEKLFF. The CDR3 bases are TGTGCTAGCAGCTTCACCCAACTTGGTGAGAATGCAACTAATGAAAAACTGTTTTTT.

This chain uses TRBV3-1 (or the pseudogene TRBV3-2) with TRBJ1-6; TRBD1 might be the D (5 bases). V was trimmed by 0 bases and J by 9 bases, leaving 15 bases between them. CDR3 length: 16 amino acids. Germline loops: CDR1 LGHDT, CDR2 YNNKEL (reference sequence). The CDR3 nucleotides read TGTGCCAGCAGCCAAGAAGTTCGACAGTACTCTTCACCCCTCCACTTT. Its protein product is CASSQEVRQYSSPLHF.

J is TRBJ1-2 and V is TRBV6-5; unclear D gene. This CDR3 comprises 14 residues. Germline V gene lookup returns CDR1 MNHEY and CDR2 SVGAGI. V lost 0 bases and J 2 bases, leaving 7 bases between the germline ends. CDR3 sequence (DNA): TGTGCCAGCAGTTACTCGGGAGAAAACTATGGCTACACCTTC. Translated, it gives CASSYSGENYGYTF.

This clone occurred once. This chain uses TRBV6-6 with TRBJ1-3; 7 bases line up with TRBD1. The CDR3 extends over 14 amino acids. Germline CDR1 MNHNY, CDR2 SVGAGI (reference sequence). V lost 6 bases and J lost 2; bases outside the gene matches: 4. Here the CDR3 reads CASRPTGAGNTIYF. The CDR3 nucleotides are TGTGCCAGCAGACCCACAGGGGCTGGAAACACCATATATTTT.

V and J are TRBV3-1 (or the pseudogene TRBV3-2) and TRBJ2-1; maybe TRBD1 (6 bases). CDR3 length equals 14 residues. Germline loops: CDR1 LGHDT, CDR2 YNNKEL (reference sequence). V lost 1 base and J lost 5, with 9 bases in between. The CDR3 reads CASSQVPGDNEQFF. The CDR3, as DNA: TGTGCCAGCAGCCAAGTCCCAGGGGACAATGAGCAGTTCTTC.

This chain joins TRBV7-2 and TRBJ1-5; TRBD1 aligns across 12 bases. CDR1 is SGHTA and CDR2 is FQGNSA in the germline V gene. J lost 7 bases, V lost 5 bases, and 12 bases had no gene match. The CDR3 is made up of 17 amino acids. CDR3 bases: TGTGCCAGCAGCCTTTTGGGGGAAGGGACAGGGGGCCAGCCCCAGCATTTT. Translated, it gives CASSLLGEGTGGQPQHF. Variable domain in full (rest from reference TRBV7-2 and TRBJ1-5): GAGVSQSPSNKVTEKGKDVELRCDPISGHTALYWYRQSLGQGLEFLIYFQGNSAPDKSGLPSDRFSAERTGGSVSTLTIQRTQQEDSAVYLCASSLLGEGTGGQPQHFGDGTRLSIL.

The chain combines TRBV21-1 with TRBJ1-3. TRBV21-1 is reported as a pseudogene. The CDR3 is made up of 14 amino acids. The CDR3 loop is CASSNPSSGNTIYF. CDR3 bases: TGTGCCAGCAGCAACCCGAGCTCTGGAAACACCATATATTTT.

J is TRBJ2-1 and V is TRBV27, with 7 bases that match TRBD2. V lost 0 bases and J lost 4; bases outside the gene matches: 6. The CDR3 is 16 residues long. CDR1 and CDR2 (germline): MNHEY, SMNVEV (reference sequence). This CDR3 is CASSLSRLAAYNEQFF. In DNA, the CDR3 is TGTGCCAGCAGTTTATCGAGGCTAGCGGCATACAATGAGCAGTTCTTC.